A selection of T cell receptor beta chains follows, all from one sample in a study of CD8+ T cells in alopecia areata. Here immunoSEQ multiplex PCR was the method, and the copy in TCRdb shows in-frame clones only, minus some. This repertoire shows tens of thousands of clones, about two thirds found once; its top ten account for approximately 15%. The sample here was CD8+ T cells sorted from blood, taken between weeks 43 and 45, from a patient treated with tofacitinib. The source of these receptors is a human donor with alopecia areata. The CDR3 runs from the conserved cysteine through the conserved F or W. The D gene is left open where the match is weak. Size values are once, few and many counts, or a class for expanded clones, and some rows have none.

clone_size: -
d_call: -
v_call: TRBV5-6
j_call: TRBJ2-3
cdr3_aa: CASSLGPTDTQYF
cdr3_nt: TGTGCCAGCAGCTTGGGCCCTACAGATACGCAGTATTTT

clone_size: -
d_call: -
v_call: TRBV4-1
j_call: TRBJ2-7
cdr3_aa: CASSPDISSYEQYF
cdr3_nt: TGCGCCAGCAGCCCTGACATTTCCTCCTACGAGCAGTACTTC

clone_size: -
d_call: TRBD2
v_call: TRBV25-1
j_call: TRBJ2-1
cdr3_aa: CASSVGGGADEQFF
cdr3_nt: TGTGCCAGCAGTGTGGGCGGGGGAGCGGATGAGCAGTTCTTC

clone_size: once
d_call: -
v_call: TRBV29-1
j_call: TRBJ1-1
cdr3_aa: CSVENWEVNTEAFF
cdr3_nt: TGCAGCGTTGAGAACTGGGAAGTGAACACTGAAGCTTTCTTT

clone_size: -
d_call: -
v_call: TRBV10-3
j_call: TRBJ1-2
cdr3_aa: CAISGPDTDGYTF
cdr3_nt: TGTGCCATCAGTGGCCCGGACACCGATGGCTACACCTTC

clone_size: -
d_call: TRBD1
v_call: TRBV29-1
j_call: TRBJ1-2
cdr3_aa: CSVPDRESVGYTF
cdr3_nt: TGCAGCGTCCCGGACAGGGAAAGTGTTGGCTACACCTTC

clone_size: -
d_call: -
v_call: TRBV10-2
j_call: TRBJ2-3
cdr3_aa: CASCRRGSTDTQYF
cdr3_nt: TGCGCCAGCTGCCGACGGGGAAGTACAGATACGCAGTATTTT

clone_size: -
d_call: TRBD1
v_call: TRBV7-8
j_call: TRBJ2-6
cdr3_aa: CASSPRDRGPGANVLTF
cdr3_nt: TGTGCCAGCAGTCCAAGAGACAGGGGGCCTGGGGCCAACGTCCTGACTTTC

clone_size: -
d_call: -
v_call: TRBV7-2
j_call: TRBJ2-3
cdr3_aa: CASSPVFRVPPDTQYF
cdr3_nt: TGTGCCAGCAGCCCCGTGTTCAGAGTTCCCCCAGATACGCAGTATTTT

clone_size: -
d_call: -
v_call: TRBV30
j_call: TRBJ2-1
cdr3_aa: CAWAMVYNEQFF
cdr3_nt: TGTGCCTGGGCGATGGTGTACAATGAGCAGTTCTTC

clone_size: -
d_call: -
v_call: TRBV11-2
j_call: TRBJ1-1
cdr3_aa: CASTSNWGTEAFF
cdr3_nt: TGTGCCAGCACCTCCAATTGGGGCACTGAAGCTTTCTTT

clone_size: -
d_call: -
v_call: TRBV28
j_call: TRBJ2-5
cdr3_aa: CASSHPEEGWETQYF
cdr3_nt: TGTGCCAGCAGTCACCCGGAAGAGGGGTGGGAGACCCAGTACTTC

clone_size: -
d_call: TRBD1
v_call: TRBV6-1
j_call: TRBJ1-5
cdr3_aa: CASSEWRTGLSEQPQHF
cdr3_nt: TGTGCCAGCAGTGAATGGAGGACAGGGTTATCGGAACAGCCCCAGCATTTT

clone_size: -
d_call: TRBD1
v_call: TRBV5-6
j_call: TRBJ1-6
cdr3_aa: CASSLDGTGDSPLHF
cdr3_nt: TGTGCCAGCAGCTTGGACGGGACAGGGGATTCACCCCTCCACTTT

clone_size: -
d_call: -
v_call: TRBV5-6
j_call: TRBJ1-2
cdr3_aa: CASGDWDTGGYTF
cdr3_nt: TGTGCCAGCGGTGATTGGGACACGGGTGGCTACACCTTC

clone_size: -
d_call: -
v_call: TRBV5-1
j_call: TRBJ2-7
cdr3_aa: CASSFDGTAEQYF
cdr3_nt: TGCGCCAGCAGCTTCGACGGGACCGCAGAGCAGTACTTC

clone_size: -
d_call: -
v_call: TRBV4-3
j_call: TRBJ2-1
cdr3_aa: CASSQETASYNEQFF
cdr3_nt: TGCGCCAGCAGCCAAGAAACAGCCTCCTACAATGAGCAGTTCTTC

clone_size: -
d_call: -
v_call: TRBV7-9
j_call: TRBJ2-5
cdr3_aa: CASRPGRGQETQYF
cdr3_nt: TGTGCCAGCAGGCCCGGCAGGGGCCAAGAGACCCAGTACTTC

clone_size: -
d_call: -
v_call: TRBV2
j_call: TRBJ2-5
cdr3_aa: CASSEVPKETQYF
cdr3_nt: TGTGCCAGCAGTGAAGTACCCAAGGAGACCCAGTACTTC

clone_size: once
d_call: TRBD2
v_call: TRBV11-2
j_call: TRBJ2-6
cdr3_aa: CASSLETGLVSSGANVLTF
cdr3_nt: TGTGCCAGCAGCTTAGAAACGGGACTAGTATCGTCTGGGGCCAACGTCCTGACTTTC

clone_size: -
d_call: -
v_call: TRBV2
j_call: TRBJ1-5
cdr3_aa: CASSDSHSLSNQPQHF
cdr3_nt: TGTGCCAGCAGTGACTCCCACAGCCTAAGCAATCAGCCCCAGCATTTT

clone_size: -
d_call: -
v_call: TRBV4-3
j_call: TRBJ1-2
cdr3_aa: CASSQDRAAGYTF
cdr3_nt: TGCGCCAGCAGCCAAGACCGGGCAGCAGGCTACACCTTC

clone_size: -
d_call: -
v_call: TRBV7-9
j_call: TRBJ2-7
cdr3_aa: CASSSTTGLGEQYF
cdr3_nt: TGTGCCAGCAGCTCTACTACAGGGTTGGGCGAGCAGTACTTC

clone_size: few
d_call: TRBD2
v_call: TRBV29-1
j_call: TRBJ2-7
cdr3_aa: CSARLAGVLYEQYF
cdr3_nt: TGCAGCGCCAGACTAGCGGGGGTCCTCTACGAGCAGTACTTC

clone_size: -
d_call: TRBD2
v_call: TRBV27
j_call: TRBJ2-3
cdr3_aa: CASSLAGGLDTQYF
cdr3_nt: TGTGCCAGCAGCCTAGCGGGGGGGCTAGATACGCAGTATTTT

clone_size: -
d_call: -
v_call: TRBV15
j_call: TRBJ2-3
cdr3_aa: CATSRDGDTQYF
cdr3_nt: TGTGCCACCAGCAGAGACGGAGATACGCAGTATTTT

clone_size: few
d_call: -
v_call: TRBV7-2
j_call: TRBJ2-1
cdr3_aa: CASSPSSYNEQFF
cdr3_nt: TGTGCCAGCAGCCCGAGCTCCTACAATGAGCAGTTCTTC

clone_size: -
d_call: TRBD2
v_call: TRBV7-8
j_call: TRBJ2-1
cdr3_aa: CASRPPTSGGQGEQFF
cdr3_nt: TGTGCCAGCAGACCCCCGACTAGCGGGGGGCAGGGTGAGCAGTTCTTC

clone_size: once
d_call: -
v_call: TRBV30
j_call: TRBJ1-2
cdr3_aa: CAWTPGGSYGYTF
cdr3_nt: TGTGCCTGGACTCCCGGGGGGTCCTATGGCTACACCTTC

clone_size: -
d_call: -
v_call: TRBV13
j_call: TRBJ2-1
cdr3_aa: CASSFSYNEQFF
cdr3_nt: TGTGCCAGCAGCTTTTCATACAATGAGCAGTTCTTC

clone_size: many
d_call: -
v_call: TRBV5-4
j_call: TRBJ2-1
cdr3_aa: CASSLYGGGESSYNEQFF
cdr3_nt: TGTGCCAGCAGCTTGTATGGTGGCGGGGAGAGCTCCTACAATGAGCAGTTCTTC

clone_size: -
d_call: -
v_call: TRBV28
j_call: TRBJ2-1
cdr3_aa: CASSSNIRDNEQFF
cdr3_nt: TGTGCCAGCAGTTCGAATATCAGGGACAATGAGCAGTTCTTC

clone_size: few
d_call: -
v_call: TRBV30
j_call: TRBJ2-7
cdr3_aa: CAWSGVTYEQYF
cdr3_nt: TGTGCCTGGAGCGGGGTAACCTACGAGCAGTACTTC

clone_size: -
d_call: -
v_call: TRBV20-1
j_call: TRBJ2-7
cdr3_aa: CKVVTYEQYF
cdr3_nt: TGCAAAGTCGTGACCTACGAGCAGTACTTC

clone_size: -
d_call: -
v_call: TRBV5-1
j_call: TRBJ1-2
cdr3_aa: CASSPVEGGYTF
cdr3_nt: TGCGCCAGCAGCCCGGTCGAGGGTGGCTACACCTTC

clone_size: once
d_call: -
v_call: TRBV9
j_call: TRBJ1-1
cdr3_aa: CASSVSSGTEAFF
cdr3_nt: TGTGCCAGCAGCGTGTCAAGTGGCACTGAAGCTTTCTTT

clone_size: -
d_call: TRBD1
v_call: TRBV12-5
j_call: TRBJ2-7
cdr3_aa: CASGGHGQGAYEQYF
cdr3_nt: TGTGCTAGTGGTGGACATGGACAGGGCGCCTACGAGCAGTACTTC

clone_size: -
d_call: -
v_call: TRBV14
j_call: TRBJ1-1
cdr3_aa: CASSADTSNTEAFF
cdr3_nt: TGTGCCAGCAGCGCAGATACTTCGAACACTGAAGCTTTCTTT

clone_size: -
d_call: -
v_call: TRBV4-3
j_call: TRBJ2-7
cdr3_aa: CASSQDGGLYEQYF
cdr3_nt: TGCGCCAGCAGCCAAGATGGGGGCCTGTACGAGCAGTACTTC

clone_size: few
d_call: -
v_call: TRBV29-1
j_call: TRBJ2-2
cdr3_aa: CSVEDTTAASGELFF
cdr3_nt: TGCAGCGTTGAAGATACCACCGCGGCAAGCGGGGAGCTGTTTTTT

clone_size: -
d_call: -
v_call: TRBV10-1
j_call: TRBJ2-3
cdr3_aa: CASSVAGNTQYF
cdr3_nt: TGCGCCAGCAGTGTCGCGGGGAATACGCAGTATTTT